This TCR beta chain stems from a study of shared clonotypes between healthy human individuals. This table comes from immunoSEQ multiplex PCR, and its TCRdb copy is limited to in-frame clones, with some not included. The sample includes about 1.1 million clones, about 72% of them seen just once. The sequenced sample consisted of memory CD4+ T cells from PBMCs. Subset given: CD45RA-negative fraction. This TCR was sampled from a man younger than 35 in good health. Some clones in this sample may be carry-over from other donors' samples.

CDR3 bases: TGTGCCAGCAGTTACTCCCTCGGGACAGGGAACACTGAAGCTTTCTTT. This codes for CASSYSLGTGNTEAFF. The chain recombines TRBV6-5 with TRBJ1-1; TRBD1 matches at 8 bases. The V segment lost 0 bases and the J segment 1 base; nucleotides outside the gene matches: 4. There are 16 residues in the CDR3. CDR1 and CDR2 from the germline V gene are MNHEY and SVGAGI.